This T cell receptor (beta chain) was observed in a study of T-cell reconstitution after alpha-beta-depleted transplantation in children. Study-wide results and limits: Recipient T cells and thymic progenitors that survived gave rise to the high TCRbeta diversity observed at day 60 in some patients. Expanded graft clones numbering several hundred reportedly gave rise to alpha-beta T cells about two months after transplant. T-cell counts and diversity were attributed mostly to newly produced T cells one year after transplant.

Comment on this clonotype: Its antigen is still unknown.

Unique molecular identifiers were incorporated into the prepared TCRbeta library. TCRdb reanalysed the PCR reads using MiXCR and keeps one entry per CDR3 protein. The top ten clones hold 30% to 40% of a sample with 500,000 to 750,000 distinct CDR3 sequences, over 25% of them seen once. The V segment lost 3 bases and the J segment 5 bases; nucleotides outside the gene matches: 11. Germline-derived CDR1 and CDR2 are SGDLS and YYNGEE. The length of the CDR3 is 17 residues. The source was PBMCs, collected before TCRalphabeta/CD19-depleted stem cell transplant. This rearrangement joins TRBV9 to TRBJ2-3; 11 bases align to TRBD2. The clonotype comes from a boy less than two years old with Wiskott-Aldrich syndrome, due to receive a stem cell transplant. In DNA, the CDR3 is TGTGCCAGCAGCGACAGAAGGACTAGCGGGTCCCGAGATACGCAGTATTTT. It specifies CASSDRRTSGSRDTQYF.